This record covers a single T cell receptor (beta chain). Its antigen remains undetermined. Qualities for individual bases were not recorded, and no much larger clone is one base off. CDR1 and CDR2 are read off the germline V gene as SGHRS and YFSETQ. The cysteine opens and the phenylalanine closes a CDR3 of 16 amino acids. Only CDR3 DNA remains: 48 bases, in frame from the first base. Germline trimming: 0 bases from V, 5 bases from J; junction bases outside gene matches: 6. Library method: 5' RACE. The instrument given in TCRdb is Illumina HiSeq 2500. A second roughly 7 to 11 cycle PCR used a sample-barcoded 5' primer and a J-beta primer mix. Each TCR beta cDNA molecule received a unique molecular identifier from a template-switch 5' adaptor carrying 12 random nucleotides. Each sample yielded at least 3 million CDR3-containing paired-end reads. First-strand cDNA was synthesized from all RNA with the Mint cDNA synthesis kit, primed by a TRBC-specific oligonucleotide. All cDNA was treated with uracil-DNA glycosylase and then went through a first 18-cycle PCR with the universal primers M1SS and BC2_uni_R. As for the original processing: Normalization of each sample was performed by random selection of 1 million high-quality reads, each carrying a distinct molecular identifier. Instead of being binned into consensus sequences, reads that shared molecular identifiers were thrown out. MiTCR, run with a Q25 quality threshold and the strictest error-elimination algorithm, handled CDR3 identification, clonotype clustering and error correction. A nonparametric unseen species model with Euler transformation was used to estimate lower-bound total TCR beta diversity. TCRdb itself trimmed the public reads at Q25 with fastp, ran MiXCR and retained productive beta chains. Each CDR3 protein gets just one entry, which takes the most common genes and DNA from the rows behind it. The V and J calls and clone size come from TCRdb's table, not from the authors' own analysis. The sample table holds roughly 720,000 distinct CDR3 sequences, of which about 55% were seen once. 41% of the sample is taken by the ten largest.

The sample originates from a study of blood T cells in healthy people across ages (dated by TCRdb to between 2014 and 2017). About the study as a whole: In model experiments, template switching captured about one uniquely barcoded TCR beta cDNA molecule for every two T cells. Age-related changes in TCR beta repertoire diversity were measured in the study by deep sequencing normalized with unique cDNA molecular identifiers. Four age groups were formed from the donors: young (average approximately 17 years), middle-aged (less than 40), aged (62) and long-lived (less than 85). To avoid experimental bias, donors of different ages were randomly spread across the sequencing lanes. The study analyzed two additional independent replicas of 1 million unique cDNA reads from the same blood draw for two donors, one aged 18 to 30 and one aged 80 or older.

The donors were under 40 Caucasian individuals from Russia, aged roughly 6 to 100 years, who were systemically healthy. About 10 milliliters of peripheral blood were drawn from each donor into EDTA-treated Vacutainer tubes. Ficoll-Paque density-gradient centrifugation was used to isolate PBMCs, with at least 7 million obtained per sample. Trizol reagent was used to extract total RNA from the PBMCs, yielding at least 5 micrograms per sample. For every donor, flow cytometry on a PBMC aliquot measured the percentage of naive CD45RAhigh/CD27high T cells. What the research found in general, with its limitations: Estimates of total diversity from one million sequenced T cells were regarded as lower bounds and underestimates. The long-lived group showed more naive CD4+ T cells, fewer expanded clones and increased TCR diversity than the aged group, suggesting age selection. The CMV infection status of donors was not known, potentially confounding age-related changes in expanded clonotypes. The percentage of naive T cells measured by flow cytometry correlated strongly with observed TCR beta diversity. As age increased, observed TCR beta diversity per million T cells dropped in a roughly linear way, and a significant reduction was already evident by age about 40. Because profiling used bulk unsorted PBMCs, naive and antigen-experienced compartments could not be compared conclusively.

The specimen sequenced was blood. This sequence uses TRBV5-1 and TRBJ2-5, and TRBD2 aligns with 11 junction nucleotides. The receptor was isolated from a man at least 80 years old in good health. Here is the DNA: TGCGCCAGCAGCTTGGTGTTAGCGGGAGGGCTTGAGACCCAGTACTTC. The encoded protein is CASSLVLAGGLETQYF.